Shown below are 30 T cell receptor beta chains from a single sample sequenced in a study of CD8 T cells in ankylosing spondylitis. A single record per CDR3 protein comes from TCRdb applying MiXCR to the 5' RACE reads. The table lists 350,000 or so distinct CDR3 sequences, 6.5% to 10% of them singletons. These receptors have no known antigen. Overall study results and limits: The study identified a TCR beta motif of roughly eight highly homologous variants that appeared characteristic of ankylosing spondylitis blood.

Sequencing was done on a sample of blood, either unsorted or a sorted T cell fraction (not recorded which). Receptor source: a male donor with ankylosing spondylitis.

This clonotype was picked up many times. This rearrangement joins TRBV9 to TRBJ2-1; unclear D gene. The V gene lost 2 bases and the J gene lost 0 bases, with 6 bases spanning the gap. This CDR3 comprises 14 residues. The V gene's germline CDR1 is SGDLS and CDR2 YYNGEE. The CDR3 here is CASSVGGSYNEQFF. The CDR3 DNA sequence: TGTGCCAGCAGCGTGGGTGGCTCCTACAATGAGCAGTTCTTC.

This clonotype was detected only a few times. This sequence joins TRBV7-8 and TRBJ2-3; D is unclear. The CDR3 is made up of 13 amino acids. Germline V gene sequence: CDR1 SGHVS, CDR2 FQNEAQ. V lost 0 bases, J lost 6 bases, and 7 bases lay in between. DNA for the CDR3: TGTGCCAGCAGCTTAGCCAAAGAGGATACGCAGTATTTT. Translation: CASSLAKEDTQYF.

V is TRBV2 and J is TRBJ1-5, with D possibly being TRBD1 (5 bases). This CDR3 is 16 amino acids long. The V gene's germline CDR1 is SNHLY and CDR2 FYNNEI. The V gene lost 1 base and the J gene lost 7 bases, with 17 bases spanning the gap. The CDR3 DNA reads TGTGCCAGCAGTGAAGGCGGTCGGGGGGGACCCCAGCCCCAGCATTTT. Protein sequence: CASSEGGRGGPQPQHF.

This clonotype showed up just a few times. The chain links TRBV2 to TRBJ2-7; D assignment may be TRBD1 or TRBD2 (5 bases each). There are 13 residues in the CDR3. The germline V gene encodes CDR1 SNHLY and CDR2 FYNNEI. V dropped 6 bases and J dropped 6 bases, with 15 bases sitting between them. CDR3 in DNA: TGTGCCAGCAGATCCGGGACCCCCTTCGAGCAGTACTTC. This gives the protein CASRSGTPFEQYF.

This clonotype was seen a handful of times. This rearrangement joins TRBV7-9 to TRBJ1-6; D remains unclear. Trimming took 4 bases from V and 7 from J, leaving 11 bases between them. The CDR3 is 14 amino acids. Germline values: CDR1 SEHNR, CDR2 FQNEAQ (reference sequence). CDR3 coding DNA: TGTGCCAGCAGCTCAGTGTTAGCCAATTCACCCCTCCACTTT. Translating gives CASSSVLANSPLHF.

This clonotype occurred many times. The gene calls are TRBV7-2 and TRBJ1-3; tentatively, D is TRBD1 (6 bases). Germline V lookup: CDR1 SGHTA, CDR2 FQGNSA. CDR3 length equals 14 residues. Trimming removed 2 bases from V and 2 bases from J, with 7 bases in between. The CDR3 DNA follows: TGTGCCAGCAGCTTAAGGACAGCTGGAAACACCATATATTTT. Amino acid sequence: CASSLRTAGNTIYF. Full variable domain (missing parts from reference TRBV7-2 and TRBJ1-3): GAGVSQSPSNKVTEKGKDVELRCDPISGHTALYWYRQSLGQGLEFLIYFQGNSAPDKSGLPSDRFSAERTGGSVSTLTIQRTQQEDSAVYLCASSLRTAGNTIYFGEGSWLTVV.

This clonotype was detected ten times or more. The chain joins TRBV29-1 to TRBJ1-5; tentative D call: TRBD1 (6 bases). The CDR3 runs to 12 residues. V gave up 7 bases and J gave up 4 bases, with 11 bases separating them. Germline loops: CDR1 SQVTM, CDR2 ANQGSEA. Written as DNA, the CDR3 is TGCAGCGCGGGGGCACCTAATCAGCCCCAGCATTTT. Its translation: CSAGAPNQPQHF.

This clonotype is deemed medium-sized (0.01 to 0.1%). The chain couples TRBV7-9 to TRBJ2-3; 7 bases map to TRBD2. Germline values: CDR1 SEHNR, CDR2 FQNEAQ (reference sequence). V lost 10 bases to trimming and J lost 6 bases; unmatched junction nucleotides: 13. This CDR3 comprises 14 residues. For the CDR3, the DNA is TGTGCCACCCAGGCGGGAGCGAGTAGGGATACGCAGTATTTT. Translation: CATQAGASRDTQYF.

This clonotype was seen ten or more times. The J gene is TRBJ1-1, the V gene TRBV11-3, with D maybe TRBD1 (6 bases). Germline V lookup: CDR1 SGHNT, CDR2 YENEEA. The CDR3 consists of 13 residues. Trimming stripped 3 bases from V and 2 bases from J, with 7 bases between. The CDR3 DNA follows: TGTGCCAGCAGCTTTGGGACAAACACTGAAGCTTTCTTT. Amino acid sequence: CASSFGTNTEAFF.

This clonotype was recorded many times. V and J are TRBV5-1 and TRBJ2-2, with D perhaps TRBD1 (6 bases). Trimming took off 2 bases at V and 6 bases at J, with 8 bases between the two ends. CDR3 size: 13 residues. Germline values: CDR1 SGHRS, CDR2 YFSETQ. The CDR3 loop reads CASSFHRAGELFF. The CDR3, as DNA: TGCGCCAGCAGCTTTCACAGGGCCGGGGAGCTGTTTTTT.

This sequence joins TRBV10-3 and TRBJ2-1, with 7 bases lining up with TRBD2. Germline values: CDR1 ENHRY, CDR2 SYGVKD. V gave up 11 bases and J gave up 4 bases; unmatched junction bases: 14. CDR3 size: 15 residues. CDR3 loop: CAARRGSGEYNEQFF. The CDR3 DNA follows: TGTGCCGCCCGGCGCGGGAGCGGGGAGTACAATGAGCAGTTCTTC.

The CDR3 nucleotides are TGCGCCAGCAGCTTGTGGGACAGGCCAACAACTAATGAAAAACTGTTTTTT. Translation gives CASSLWDRPTTNEKLFF. The V and J genes are TRBV5-1 and TRBJ1-4; the match to TRBD1 covers 8 bases. V shed 1 base, J shed 0 bases, and the junction held 5 bases outside the gene matches. The CDR3 sequence is 17 residues long. Germline-derived CDR1 and CDR2 are SGHRS and YFSETQ.

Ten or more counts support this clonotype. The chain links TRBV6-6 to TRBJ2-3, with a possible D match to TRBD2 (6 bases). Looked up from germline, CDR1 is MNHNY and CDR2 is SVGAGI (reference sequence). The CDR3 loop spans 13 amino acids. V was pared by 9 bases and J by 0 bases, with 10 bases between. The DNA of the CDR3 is TGTGCCAGTGGACTACCAAGCACAGATACGCAGTATTTT. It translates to CASGLPSTDTQYF.

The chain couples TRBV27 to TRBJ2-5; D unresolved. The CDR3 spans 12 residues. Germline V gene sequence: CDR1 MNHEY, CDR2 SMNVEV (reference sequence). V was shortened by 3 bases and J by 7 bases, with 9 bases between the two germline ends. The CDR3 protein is CASSFRSGTQYF. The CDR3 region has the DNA TGTGCCAGCAGTTTCAGGTCGGGGACCCAGTACTTC.

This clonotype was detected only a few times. CDR3 region: CASSLMRGNTNMFF. Written as DNA, the CDR3 is TGTGCCAGCAGCCTGATGAGGGGTAATACCAATATGTTTTTT. The V call is TRBV7-8, the J call TRBJ1-4; D may be TRBD1 (5 bases). V lost 5 bases to trimming and J lost 15 bases, with 22 bases between them. The germline V gene has CDR1 SGHVS and CDR2 FQNEAQ. This CDR3 is 14 amino acids long.

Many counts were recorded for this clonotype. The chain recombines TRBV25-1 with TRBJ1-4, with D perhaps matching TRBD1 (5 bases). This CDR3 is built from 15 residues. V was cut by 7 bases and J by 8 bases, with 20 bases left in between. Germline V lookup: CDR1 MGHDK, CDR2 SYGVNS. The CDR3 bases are TGTGCCAGCACGAAGTGGGGCGGGAGTGGCGAAAAACTGTTTTTT. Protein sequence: CASTKWGGSGEKLFF.

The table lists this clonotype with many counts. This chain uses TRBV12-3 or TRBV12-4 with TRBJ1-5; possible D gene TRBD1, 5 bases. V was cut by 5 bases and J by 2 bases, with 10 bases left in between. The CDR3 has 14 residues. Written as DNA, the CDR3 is TGTGCCAGCAGTCTTTGGGGCGGCAATCAGCCCCAGCATTTT. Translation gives CASSLWGGNQPQHF.

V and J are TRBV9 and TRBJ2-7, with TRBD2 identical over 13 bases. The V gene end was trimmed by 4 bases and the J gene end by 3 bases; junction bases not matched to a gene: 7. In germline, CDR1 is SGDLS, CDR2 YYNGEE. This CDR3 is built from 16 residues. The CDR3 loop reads CASSLGLAGALYEQYF. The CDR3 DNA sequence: TGTGCCAGCAGCCTAGGACTAGCGGGAGCCCTCTACGAGCAGTACTTC.

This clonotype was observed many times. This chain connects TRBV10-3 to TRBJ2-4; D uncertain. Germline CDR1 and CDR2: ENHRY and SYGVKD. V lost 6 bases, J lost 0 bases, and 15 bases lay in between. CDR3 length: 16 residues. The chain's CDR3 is CAISDRQPLAKNIQYF. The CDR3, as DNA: TGTGCCATCAGCGACCGGCAACCACTAGCCAAAAACATTCAGTACTTC.

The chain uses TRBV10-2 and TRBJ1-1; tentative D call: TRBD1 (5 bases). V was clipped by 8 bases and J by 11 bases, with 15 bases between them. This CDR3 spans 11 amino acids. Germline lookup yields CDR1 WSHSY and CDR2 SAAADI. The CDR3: CASGGRGWAFF. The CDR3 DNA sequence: TGCGCCAGCGGAGGAAGGGGTTGGGCTTTCTTT.

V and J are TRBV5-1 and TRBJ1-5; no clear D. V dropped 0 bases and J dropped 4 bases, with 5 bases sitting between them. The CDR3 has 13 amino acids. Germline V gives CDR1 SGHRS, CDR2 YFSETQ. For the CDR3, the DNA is TGCGCCAGCAGCTTGGCAGAAAATCAGCCCCAGCATTTT. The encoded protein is CASSLAENQPQHF.

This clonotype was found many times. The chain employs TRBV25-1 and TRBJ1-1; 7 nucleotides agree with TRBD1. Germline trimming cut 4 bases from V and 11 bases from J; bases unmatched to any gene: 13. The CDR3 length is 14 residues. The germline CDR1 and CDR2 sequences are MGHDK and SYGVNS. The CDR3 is CASSAGWTGSMAFF. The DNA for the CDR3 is TGTGCCAGCAGTGCCGGGTGGACAGGCTCGATGGCTTTCTTT.

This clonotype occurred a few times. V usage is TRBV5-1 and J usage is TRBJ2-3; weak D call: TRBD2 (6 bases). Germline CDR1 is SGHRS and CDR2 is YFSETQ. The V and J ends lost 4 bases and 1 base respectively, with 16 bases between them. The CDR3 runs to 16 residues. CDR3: CASSPVAEGRTDTQYF. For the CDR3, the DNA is TGCGCCAGCAGCCCAGTAGCGGAAGGGCGCACAGATACGCAGTATTTT.

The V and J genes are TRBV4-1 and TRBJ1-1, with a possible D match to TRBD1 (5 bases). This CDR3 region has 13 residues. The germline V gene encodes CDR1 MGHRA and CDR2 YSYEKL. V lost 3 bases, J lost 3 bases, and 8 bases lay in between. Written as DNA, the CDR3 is TGCGCCAGCAGCCAGGGGGTCGACACTGAAGCTTTCTTT. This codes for CASSQGVDTEAFF.

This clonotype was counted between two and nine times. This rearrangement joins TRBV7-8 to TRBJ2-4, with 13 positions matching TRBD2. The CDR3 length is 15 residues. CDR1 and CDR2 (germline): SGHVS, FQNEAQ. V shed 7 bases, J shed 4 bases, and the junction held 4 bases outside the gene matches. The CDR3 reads CASTGLAGAKNIQYF. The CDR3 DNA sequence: TGTGCCAGCACCGGACTAGCGGGAGCTAAAAACATTCAGTACTTC.

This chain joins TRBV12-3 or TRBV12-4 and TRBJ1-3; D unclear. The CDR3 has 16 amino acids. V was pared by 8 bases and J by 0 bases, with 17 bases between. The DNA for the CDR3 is TGTGCCAGCGGGAAACGCCTGGACTCCTCTGGAAACACCATATATTTT. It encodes CASGKRLDSSGNTIYF.

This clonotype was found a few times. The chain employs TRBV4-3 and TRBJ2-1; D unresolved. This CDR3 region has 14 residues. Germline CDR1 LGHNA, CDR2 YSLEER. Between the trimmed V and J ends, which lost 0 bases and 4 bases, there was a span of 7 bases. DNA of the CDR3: TGCGCCAGCAGCCAAGATTGGAAGTACAATGAGCAGTTCTTC. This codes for CASSQDWKYNEQFF.

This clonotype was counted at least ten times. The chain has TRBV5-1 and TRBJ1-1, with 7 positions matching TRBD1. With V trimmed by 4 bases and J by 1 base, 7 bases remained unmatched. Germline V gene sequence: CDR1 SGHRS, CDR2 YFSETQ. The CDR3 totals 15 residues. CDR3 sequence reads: CASSEGGGSNTEAFF. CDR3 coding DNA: TGCGCCAGCAGCGAAGGGGGCGGTTCGAACACTGAAGCTTTCTTT.

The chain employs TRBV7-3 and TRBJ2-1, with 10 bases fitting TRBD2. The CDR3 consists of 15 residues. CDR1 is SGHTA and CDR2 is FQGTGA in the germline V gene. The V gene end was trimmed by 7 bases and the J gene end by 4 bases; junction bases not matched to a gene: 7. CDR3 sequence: CASTPAGGRYNEQFF. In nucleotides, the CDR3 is TGTGCCAGCACCCCAGCGGGAGGGCGATACAATGAGCAGTTCTTC. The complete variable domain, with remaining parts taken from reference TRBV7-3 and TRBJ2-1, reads GAGVSQTPSNKVTEKGKYVELRCDPISGHTALYWYRQSLGQGPEFLIYFQGTGAADDSGLPNDRFFAVRPEGSVSTLKIQRTERGDSAVYLCASTPAGGRYNEQFFGPGTRLTVL.

CDR3 DNA: TGTGCCAGCAGCTCCCCCCTCGGGGGGGGCTATGGCTACACCTTC. It encodes CASSSPLGGGYGYTF. The J gene is TRBJ1-2, the V gene TRBV5-5; D perhaps matches TRBD1 (5 bases). CDR1 is SGHKS and CDR2 is YYEKEE in the germline V gene (reference sequence). Deletions cut 3 bases from V and 4 bases from J, with 16 bases between. CDR3 size: 15 residues.